The 2 T cell receptor beta chains below all came from one sample that was sequenced in a study of shared clonotypes between healthy human individuals (dated by TCRdb to 2020 to 2022). The library was prepared using the immunoSEQ multiplex PCR assay. The table was pulled from immuneACCESS by TCRdb, which kept in-frame rearrangements only. Such tables lose some clones; where checked, under half of the loss comes from unresolved V genes, and the rest has no known cause. Present in this sample are under 1,100,000 clones, about 75% of which were seen just once. About 1.5% of the sample is in the top ten clones. The sequenced sample consisted of memory CD4+ T cells sorted from blood. The cell subset or site label for this specimen denotes: CD45RA-negative fraction. The receptors stem from a young man in good health.

The rearrangement uses TRBV11-2 and TRBJ2-3; 8 bases are shared with TRBD2. Unmatched junction bases numbered 5, after V lost 5 bases and J lost 4 bases. Germline V gene sequence: CDR1 SGHAT, CDR2 FQNNGV. The CDR3 is 14 amino acids. CDR3 in amino acids: CASSLQAGADTQYF. The CDR3 coding sequence is TGTGCCAGCAGCCTTCAAGCGGGGGCAGATACGCAGTATTTT.

This clone has just a few counts. The chain links TRBV19 to TRBJ1-1; TRBD1 might be the D (6 bases). The V and J ends lost 1 base and 0 bases respectively, with 12 bases between them. CDR1 is LNHDA and CDR2 is SQIVND in the germline V gene (reference sequence). The CDR3 has 16 residues. CDR3: CASSIVSQGMNTEAFF. The CDR3 coding sequence is TGTGCCAGTAGTATAGTATCCCAGGGGATGAACACTGAAGCTTTCTTT.